This is a list of T cell receptor beta chains from one sample in a study of T cell repertoires in cytomegalovirus infection. No cognate antigen is known for these TCRs. TCRdb reprocessed the reads via MiXCR and lists one record per CDR3 protein. The top ten clones hold over 45% of a sample with about 570,000 distinct CDR3 sequences, 40% of them seen once. Specimen: cultured PBMCs, collected from culture after CMV antigen stimulation. These receptors came from a human donor in good health (CMV status not recorded). Some clones in this sample may be carry-over from other donors' samples. Each CDR3 is given with its conserved first and last residue. A D gene is named only where the DNA matches it firmly. Part of the rows lack a size; the others show once, few, many or a class for expanded clones.

abundance: .
d_gene: .
j_gene: TRBJ1-3
v_gene: TRBV4-3
CDR3aa: CASSQDRTLGNTIYF
CDR3nt: TGCGCCAGCAGCCAAGATCGGACCCTTGGAAACACCATATATTTT

abundance: .
d_gene: .
j_gene: TRBJ1-5
v_gene: TRBV27
CDR3aa: CASSSYNRGGQPQHF
CDR3nt: TGTGCCAGCAGTTCGTATAACAGAGGCGGGCAGCCCCAGCATTTT

abundance: .
d_gene: .
j_gene: TRBJ1-4
v_gene: TRBV20-1
CDR3aa: CSASSSPGATNEKLFF
CDR3nt: TGCAGTGCTAGCTCCTCCCCGGGAGCAACTAATGAAAAACTGTTTTTT

abundance: .
d_gene: .
j_gene: TRBJ2-7
v_gene: TRBV23-1
CDR3aa: CASSQAHEQYF
CDR3nt: TGCGCCAGCAGTCAGGCTCACGAGCAGTACTTC

abundance: .
d_gene: .
j_gene: TRBJ2-4
v_gene: TRBV11-2
CDR3aa: CASSPSSTLNIQYF
CDR3nt: TGTGCCAGCAGCCCATCCTCTACCCTAAACATTCAGTACTTC

abundance: .
d_gene: .
j_gene: TRBJ2-1
v_gene: TRBV6-5
CDR3aa: CASSPDSTPWDEQFF
CDR3nt: TGTGCCAGCAGTCCAGACTCAACCCCTTGGGATGAGCAGTTCTTC

abundance: many
d_gene: .
j_gene: TRBJ2-4
v_gene: TRBV6-1
CDR3aa: CASSPDVENIQYF
CDR3nt: TGTGCCAGCAGCCCGGACGTAGAAAACATTCAGTACTTC

abundance: .
d_gene: .
j_gene: TRBJ2-7
v_gene: TRBV29-1
CDR3aa: CSASRDKFQYEQYF
CDR3nt: TGCAGCGCGAGTCGGGACAAGTTCCAGTACGAGCAGTACTTC

abundance: .
d_gene: .
j_gene: TRBJ1-1
v_gene: TRBV6-1
CDR3aa: CASSELGTFTEAFF
CDR3nt: TGTGCCAGCAGTGAATTGGGAACCTTCACTGAAGCTTTCTTT

abundance: few
d_gene: TRBD2
j_gene: TRBJ2-3
v_gene: TRBV20-1
CDR3aa: CSATRTSGVITDTQYF
CDR3nt: TGCAGTGCTACCAGGACTAGCGGGGTGATCACAGATACGCAGTATTTT

abundance: .
d_gene: TRBD2
j_gene: TRBJ2-2
v_gene: TRBV19
CDR3aa: CASSIGSVRLAGVGELFF
CDR3nt: TGTGCCAGTAGTATTGGGTCGGTCAGGCTAGCGGGAGTCGGGGAGCTGTTTTTT

abundance: .
d_gene: TRBD1
j_gene: TRBJ2-1
v_gene: TRBV7-9
CDR3aa: CASSPGTGIEQFF
CDR3nt: TGTGCCAGCAGCCCCGGGACAGGGATTGAGCAGTTCTTC

abundance: many
d_gene: .
j_gene: TRBJ1-1
v_gene: TRBV7-2
CDR3aa: CASSLKETEAFF
CDR3nt: TGTGCCAGCAGCTTGAAAGAGACTGAAGCTTTCTTT

abundance: few
d_gene: TRBD1
j_gene: TRBJ2-3
v_gene: TRBV24-1
CDR3aa: CATSARDSSPNQYF
CDR3nt: TGTGCCACCAGTGCACGGGACAGCTCACCCAATCAGTATTTT

abundance: few
d_gene: .
j_gene: TRBJ1-2
v_gene: TRBV11-2
CDR3aa: CASSLDPGGETSGYTF
CDR3nt: TGTGCCAGCAGCTTAGATCCGGGGGGGGAGACGAGTGGCTACACCTTC

abundance: .
d_gene: .
j_gene: TRBJ1-6
v_gene: TRBV4-1
CDR3aa: CASSQDLSASYNSPLHF
CDR3nt: TGCGCCAGCAGCCAAGATTTGTCAGCCTCCTATAATTCACCCCTCCACTTT

abundance: few
d_gene: .
j_gene: TRBJ2-3
v_gene: TRBV7-2
CDR3aa: CASSPPWGPSTDTQYF
CDR3nt: TGTGCCAGCAGCCCCCCCTGGGGGCCCAGCACAGATACGCAGTATTTT

abundance: many
d_gene: .
j_gene: TRBJ1-1
v_gene: TRBV7-2
CDR3aa: CASSLDGVITEAFF
CDR3nt: TGTGCCAGCAGCTTAGATGGGGTAATCACTGAAGCTTTCTTT

abundance: few
d_gene: .
j_gene: TRBJ1-4
v_gene: TRBV6-1
CDR3aa: CASSDGGFGEKLFF
CDR3nt: TGTGCCAGCAGTGACGGGGGGTTTGGTGAAAAACTGTTTTTT

abundance: .
d_gene: .
j_gene: TRBJ2-1
v_gene: TRBV10-2
CDR3aa: CASSDWQESDEQFF
CDR3nt: TGCGCCAGCAGTGACTGGCAGGAAAGCGATGAGCAGTTCTTC

abundance: few
d_gene: .
j_gene: TRBJ2-5
v_gene: TRBV7-2
CDR3aa: CASSSSGLRETQYF
CDR3nt: TGTGCCAGCAGCTCTTCCGGGCTGAGGGAGACCCAGTACTTC

abundance: few
d_gene: TRBD1
j_gene: TRBJ1-1
v_gene: TRBV7-9
CDR3aa: CASSWGDSSNTEAFF
CDR3nt: TGTGCCAGCAGCTGGGGGGACAGTTCGAACACTGAAGCTTTCTTT

abundance: .
d_gene: .
j_gene: TRBJ1-4
v_gene: TRBV12-3/TRBV12-4
CDR3aa: CASSLAGNEKLFF
CDR3nt: TGTGCCAGCAGTTTAGCAGGGAATGAAAAACTGTTTTTT

abundance: .
d_gene: TRBD1
j_gene: TRBJ2-2
v_gene: TRBV5-1
CDR3aa: CASSLVRDSELTGELFF
CDR3nt: TGCGCCAGCAGCTTGGTTCGGGACAGCGAATTGACCGGGGAGCTGTTTTTT

abundance: .
d_gene: TRBD2
j_gene: TRBJ2-5
v_gene: TRBV2
CDR3aa: CASSEVSGKETQYF
CDR3nt: TGTGCCAGCAGTGAAGTTAGCGGGAAAGAGACCCAGTACTTC

abundance: .
d_gene: .
j_gene: TRBJ2-3
v_gene: TRBV11-2
CDR3aa: CASSLGGSWTDTQYF
CDR3nt: TGTGCCAGCAGCTTAGGAGGCAGTTGGACAGATACGCAGTATTTT

abundance: few
d_gene: TRBD2
j_gene: TRBJ2-5
v_gene: TRBV12-3/TRBV12-4
CDR3aa: CASSLTSGTETQYF
CDR3nt: TGTGCCAGCAGTCTGACTAGCGGGACAGAGACCCAGTACTTC

abundance: .
d_gene: .
j_gene: TRBJ2-1
v_gene: TRBV6-1
CDR3aa: CASRPGPTYYNEQFF
CDR3nt: TGTGCCAGCCGACCGGGACCAACCTACTACAATGAGCAGTTCTTC

abundance: .
d_gene: .
j_gene: TRBJ2-4
v_gene: TRBV10-3
CDR3aa: CAIRGEKNIQYF
CDR3nt: TGTGCCATCAGAGGGGAAAAAAACATTCAGTACTTC

abundance: .
d_gene: .
j_gene: TRBJ2-7
v_gene: TRBV12-3/TRBV12-4
CDR3aa: CASSLWGVQYF
CDR3nt: TGTGCCAGCAGTTTATGGGGCGTGCAGTACTTC

abundance: few
d_gene: .
j_gene: TRBJ2-5
v_gene: TRBV7-2
CDR3aa: CASGRGYQETQYF
CDR3nt: TGTGCCAGCGGCCGGGGGTACCAAGAGACCCAGTACTTC

abundance: .
d_gene: .
j_gene: TRBJ2-1
v_gene: TRBV2
CDR3aa: CASQGYYNEQFF
CDR3nt: TGTGCCAGCCAGGGTTACTACAATGAGCAGTTCTTC

abundance: .
d_gene: .
j_gene: TRBJ1-4
v_gene: TRBV4-1
CDR3aa: CASSQVGGMGEKLFF
CDR3nt: TGCGCCAGCAGCCAAGTTGGGGGTATGGGTGAAAAACTGTTTTTT

abundance: .
d_gene: .
j_gene: TRBJ2-7
v_gene: TRBV12-3/TRBV12-4
CDR3aa: CASSTRDTGRYEQYF
CDR3nt: TGTGCCAGCTCGACCCGGGACACCGGTCGGTACGAGCAGTACTTC

abundance: .
d_gene: .
j_gene: TRBJ2-1
v_gene: TRBV5-5
CDR3aa: CASSLDTRLGNEQFF
CDR3nt: TGTGCCAGCAGCTTGGATACCAGGCTGGGCAATGAGCAGTTCTTC

abundance: few
d_gene: .
j_gene: TRBJ2-5
v_gene: TRBV28
CDR3aa: CASSPRVQETQYF
CDR3nt: TGTGCCAGCAGTCCACGGGTCCAAGAGACCCAGTACTTC

abundance: .
d_gene: .
j_gene: TRBJ2-7
v_gene: TRBV19
CDR3aa: CASSISSGEQYF
CDR3nt: TGTGCCAGTAGTATCTCCTCAGGCGAGCAGTACTTC

abundance: .
d_gene: TRBD2
j_gene: TRBJ2-5
v_gene: TRBV6-1
CDR3aa: CASSEARTSGGYQETQYF
CDR3nt: TGTGCCAGCAGTGAAGCCCGGACTAGCGGGGGATACCAAGAGACCCAGTACTTC

abundance: .
d_gene: .
j_gene: TRBJ2-1
v_gene: TRBV7-2
CDR3aa: CASSPPGNGEQFF
CDR3nt: TGTGCCAGCAGCCCCCCCGGGAATGGTGAGCAGTTCTTC

abundance: .
d_gene: TRBD1
j_gene: TRBJ1-6
v_gene: TRBV6-5
CDR3aa: CASSQSGTGGSPLHF
CDR3nt: TGTGCCAGCAGTCAGTCCGGGACAGGGGGTTCACCCCTCCACTTT

abundance: .
d_gene: .
j_gene: TRBJ1-2
v_gene: TRBV6-1
CDR3aa: CASIVHDLDGYTF
CDR3nt: TGTGCCAGCATAGTTCACGACTTGGATGGCTACACCTTC

abundance: .
d_gene: TRBD1
j_gene: TRBJ1-5
v_gene: TRBV7-4
CDR3aa: CASSLGRITQGYQPQHF
CDR3nt: TGTGCCAGCAGCTTAGGCCGCATAACACAGGGGTATCAGCCCCAGCATTTT

abundance: .
d_gene: .
j_gene: TRBJ2-3
v_gene: TRBV6-1
CDR3aa: CASSYTSTSGTDTQYF
CDR3nt: TGTGCCAGCAGTTACACCTCGACTTCGGGGACAGATACGCAGTATTTT

abundance: few
d_gene: .
j_gene: TRBJ2-7
v_gene: TRBV11-2
CDR3aa: CASSLSLKSYEQYF
CDR3nt: TGTGCCAGCAGCTTATCGCTAAAGTCCTACGAGCAGTACTTC

abundance: few
d_gene: TRBD2
j_gene: TRBJ2-3
v_gene: TRBV12-3/TRBV12-4
CDR3aa: CASRLRRGGRTNTQYF
CDR3nt: TGTGCCAGCAGGCTTCGGCGGGGAGGGCGAACGAATACGCAGTATTTT

abundance: .
d_gene: TRBD2
j_gene: TRBJ2-2
v_gene: TRBV4-1
CDR3aa: CASSQSLAGVRAGELFF
CDR3nt: TGCGCCAGCAGCCAAAGCCTAGCGGGAGTTCGAGCCGGGGAGCTGTTTTTT

abundance: .
d_gene: .
j_gene: TRBJ2-7
v_gene: TRBV7-2
CDR3aa: CASSFASYEQYF
CDR3nt: TGTGCCAGCAGCTTCGCTAGTTACGAGCAGTACTTC

abundance: .
d_gene: .
j_gene: TRBJ2-7
v_gene: TRBV6-6
CDR3aa: CASSPTAEYEQYF
CDR3nt: TGTGCCAGCAGTCCTACAGCGGAGTACGAGCAGTACTTC